The present T cell receptor beta chain was sequenced within a study of beta chain features in type 1 diabetes. Study context: The samples had around 98 million sorted cells examined in all.

Markers CD45RO/CCR7/CD25/CD127/CD95/CD27 served to sort CD4+ naive, central memory, regulatory and stem cell-like memory cells. Study outcomes and limitations: Insertion counts at VDJ junctions were lower in type 1 diabetes patients, who also showed more deletions there. PCR might preferentially amplify shorter templates, equally in patients and controls.

Remarks on this clone: Antigen: not known.

The V gene's germline CDR1 is SGHRS and CDR2 YFSETQ. This CDR3 has 13 residues. Trimming pared 0 bases from V and 6 bases from J, leaving 9 bases between. Reverse transcribing all isolated RNA meant expressed TCRB transcripts were sequenced. Only in-frame clones appear in the TCRdb table, and some are missing; sequencing was by immunoSEQ multiplex PCR. The sample carries 350,000 or so clones, around a fifth recorded once. The receptor comes from a woman aged 18 to 35 in good health. The chain couples TRBV5-1 to TRBJ1-1; no clear D gene. The sample consisted of naive CD4+ T cells from blood. In DNA, the CDR3 is TGCGCCAGCAGCTTGGCCCAGGTTTCTGAAGCTTTCTTT. This sequence encodes CASSLAQVSEAFF.